This TCR beta chain comes out of a study of CD8+ T cells in alopecia areata. In each case, RNA was isolated and then reverse transcribed into cDNA as the sequencing template. Sequencing used immunoSEQ multiplex PCR; TCRdb keeps in-frame clones, though not all of them. The sample consists of 110,000 or so clones, roughly 60% of them appearing once. The germline V gene has CDR1 GTSNPN and CDR2 SVGIG (reference sequence). The germline V and J ends were trimmed by 0 bases and 4 bases, with 12 bases remaining between them. The CDR3 runs 14 residues. Study-level points and caveats: Clonality in lesional scalp, especially alopecia totalis/universalis, exceeded that of normal scalp. Unlike in mice, where it was clearer, TCR sharing across patients was less clear, possibly HLA-related. Normal skin's resident alphabeta T cells are also sequenced in scalp samples.

PBMCs yielded sorted CD4+ and CD8+ T cells. In the case of this clone: Its target is unknown.

This sequence originates from a human donor in good health. Material: CD8+ T cells sorted from blood. This chain connects TRBV30 to TRBJ2-5; D may be TRBD1 (6 bases). The CDR3, as DNA: TGTGCCTGGAGTGTAACAGGGTTCCGAGAGACCCAGTACTTC. This gives the protein CAWSVTGFRETQYF.